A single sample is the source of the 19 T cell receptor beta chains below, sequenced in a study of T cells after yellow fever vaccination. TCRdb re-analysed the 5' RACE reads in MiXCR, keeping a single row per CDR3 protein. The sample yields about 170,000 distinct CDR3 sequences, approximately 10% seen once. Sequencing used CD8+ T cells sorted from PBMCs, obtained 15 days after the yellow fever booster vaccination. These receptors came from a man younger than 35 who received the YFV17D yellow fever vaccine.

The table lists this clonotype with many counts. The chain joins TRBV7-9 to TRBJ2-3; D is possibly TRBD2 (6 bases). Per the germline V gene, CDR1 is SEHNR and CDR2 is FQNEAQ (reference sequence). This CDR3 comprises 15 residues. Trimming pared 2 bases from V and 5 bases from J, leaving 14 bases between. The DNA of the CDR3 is TGTGCCAGCAGCTTATCGGCGGGGAGACGAGATACGCAGTATTTT. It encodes CASSLSAGRRDTQYF.

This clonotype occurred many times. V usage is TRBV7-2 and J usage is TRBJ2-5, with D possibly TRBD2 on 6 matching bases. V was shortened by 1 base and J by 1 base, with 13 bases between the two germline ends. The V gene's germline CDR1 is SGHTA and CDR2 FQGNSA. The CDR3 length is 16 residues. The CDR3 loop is CASSLDLSGLQETQYF. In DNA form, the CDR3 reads TGTGCCAGCAGCTTAGATCTCAGCGGGCTCCAAGAGACCCAGTACTTC.

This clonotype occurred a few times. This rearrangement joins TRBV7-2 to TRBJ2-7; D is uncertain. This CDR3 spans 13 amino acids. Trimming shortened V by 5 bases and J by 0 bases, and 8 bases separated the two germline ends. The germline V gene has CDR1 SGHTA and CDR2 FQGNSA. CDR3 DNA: TGTGCCAGCAGCCCGACCCTCTCCTACGAGCAGTACTTC. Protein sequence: CASSPTLSYEQYF.

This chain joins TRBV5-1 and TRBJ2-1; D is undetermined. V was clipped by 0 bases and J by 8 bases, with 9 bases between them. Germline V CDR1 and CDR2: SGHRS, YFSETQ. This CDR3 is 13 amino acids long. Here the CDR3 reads CASSLGRSDEQFF. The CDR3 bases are TGCGCCAGCAGCTTGGGTAGGTCCGATGAGCAGTTCTTC.

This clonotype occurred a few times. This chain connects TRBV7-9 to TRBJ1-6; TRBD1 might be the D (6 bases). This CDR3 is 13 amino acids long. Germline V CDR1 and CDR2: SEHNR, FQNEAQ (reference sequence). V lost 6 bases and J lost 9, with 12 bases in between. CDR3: CASRIGGGSPLHF. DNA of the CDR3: TGTGCCAGCAGGATAGGAGGGGGTTCACCCCTCCACTTT.

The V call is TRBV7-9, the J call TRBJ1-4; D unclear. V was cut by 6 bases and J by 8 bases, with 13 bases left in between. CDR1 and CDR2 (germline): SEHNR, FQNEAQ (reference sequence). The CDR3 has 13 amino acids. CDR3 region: CASRPWEEEKLFF. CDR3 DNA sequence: TGTGCCAGCAGACCCTGGGAGGAAGAAAAACTGTTTTTT.

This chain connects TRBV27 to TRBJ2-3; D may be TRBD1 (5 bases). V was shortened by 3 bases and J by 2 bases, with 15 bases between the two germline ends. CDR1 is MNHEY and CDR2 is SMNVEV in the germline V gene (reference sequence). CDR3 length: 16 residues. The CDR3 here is CASSFEAGSHTDTQYF. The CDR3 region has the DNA TGTGCCAGCAGTTTCGAGGCAGGGTCCCACACAGATACGCAGTATTTT.

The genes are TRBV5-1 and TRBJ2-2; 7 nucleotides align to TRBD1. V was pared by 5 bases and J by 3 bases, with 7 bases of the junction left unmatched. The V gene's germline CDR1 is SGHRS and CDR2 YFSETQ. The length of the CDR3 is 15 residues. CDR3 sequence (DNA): TGCGCCAGCAGATCAGACAGGGAGTACACCGGGGAGCTGTTTTTT. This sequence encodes CASRSDREYTGELFF.

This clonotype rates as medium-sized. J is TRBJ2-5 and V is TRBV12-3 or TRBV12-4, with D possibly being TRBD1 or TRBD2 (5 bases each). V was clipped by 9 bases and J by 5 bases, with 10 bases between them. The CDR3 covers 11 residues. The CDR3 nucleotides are TGTGCCAGTGGGACCCGGGAGACCCAGTACTTC. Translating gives CASGTRETQYF.

CDR3 sequence reads: CASSGIAGGPYNEQFF. Written as DNA, the CDR3 is TGTGCCAGCAGCGGAATAGCGGGGGGGCCCTACAATGAGCAGTTCTTC. This chain joins TRBV9 and TRBJ2-1; 11 bases line up with TRBD2. In germline, CDR1 is SGDLS, CDR2 YYNGEE. The CDR3 sequence is 16 residues long. J lost 2 bases, V lost 3 bases, and 4 bases had no gene match.

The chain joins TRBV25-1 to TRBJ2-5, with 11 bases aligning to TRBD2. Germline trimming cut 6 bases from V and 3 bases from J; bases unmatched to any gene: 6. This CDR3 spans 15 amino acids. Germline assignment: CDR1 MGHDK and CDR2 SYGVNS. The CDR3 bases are TGTGCCAGCAGGAATCTTAGCGGGGGGGAAGAGACCCAGTACTTC. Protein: CASRNLSGGEETQYF. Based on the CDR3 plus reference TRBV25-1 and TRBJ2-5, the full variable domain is EADIYQTPRYLVIGTGKKITLECSQTMGHDKMYWYQQDPGMELHLIHYSYGVNSTEKGDLSSESTVSRIRTEHFPLTLESARPSHTSQYLCASRNLSGGEETQYFGPGTRLLVL.

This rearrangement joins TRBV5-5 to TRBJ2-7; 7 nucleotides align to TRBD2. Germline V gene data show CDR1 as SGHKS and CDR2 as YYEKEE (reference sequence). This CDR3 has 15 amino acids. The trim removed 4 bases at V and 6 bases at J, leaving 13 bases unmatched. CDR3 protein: CASSAGPAGVGEQYF. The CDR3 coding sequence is TGTGCCAGCAGCGCCGGACCGGCGGGGGTCGGCGAGCAGTACTTC.

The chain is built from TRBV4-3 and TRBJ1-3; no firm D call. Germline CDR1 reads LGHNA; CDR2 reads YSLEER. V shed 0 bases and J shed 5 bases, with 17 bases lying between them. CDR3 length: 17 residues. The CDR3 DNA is TGCGCCAGCAGCCAAGAGGGTGTGGGAAATGTTAGAAACACCATATATTTT. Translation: CASSQEGVGNVRNTIYF.

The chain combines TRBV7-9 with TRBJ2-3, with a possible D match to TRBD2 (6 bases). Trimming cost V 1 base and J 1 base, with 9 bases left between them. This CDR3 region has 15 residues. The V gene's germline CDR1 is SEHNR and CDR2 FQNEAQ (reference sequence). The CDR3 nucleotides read TGTGCCAGCAGCTTAGTTTCTAGCGGCACAGATACGCAGTATTTT. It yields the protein CASSLVSSGTDTQYF.

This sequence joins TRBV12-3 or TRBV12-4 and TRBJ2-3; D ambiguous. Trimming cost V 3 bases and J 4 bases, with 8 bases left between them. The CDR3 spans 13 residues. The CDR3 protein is CASSFRVPDTQYF. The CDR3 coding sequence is TGTGCCAGCAGTTTCCGGGTCCCAGATACGCAGTATTTT.

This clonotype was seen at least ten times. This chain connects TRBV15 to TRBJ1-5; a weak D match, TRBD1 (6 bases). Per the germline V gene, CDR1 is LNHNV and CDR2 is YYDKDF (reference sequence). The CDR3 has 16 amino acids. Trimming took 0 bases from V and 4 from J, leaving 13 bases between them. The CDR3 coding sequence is TGTGCCACCAGCAGAGATCTGAACAGGGAGAATCAGCCCCAGCATTTT. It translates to CATSRDLNRENQPQHF.

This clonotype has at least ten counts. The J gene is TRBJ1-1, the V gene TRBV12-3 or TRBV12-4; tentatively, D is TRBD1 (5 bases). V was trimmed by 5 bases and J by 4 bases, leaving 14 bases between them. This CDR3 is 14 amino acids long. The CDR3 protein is CASSRGPGSTEAFF. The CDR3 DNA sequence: TGTGCCAGCAGTCGGGGACCGGGTAGCACTGAAGCTTTCTTT.

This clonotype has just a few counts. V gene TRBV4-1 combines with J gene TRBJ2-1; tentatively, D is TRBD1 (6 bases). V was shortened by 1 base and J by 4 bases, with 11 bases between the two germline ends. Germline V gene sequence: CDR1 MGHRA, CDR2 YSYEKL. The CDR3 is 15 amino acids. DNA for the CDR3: TGCGCCAGCAGCCAAGGAGTTGGACAGTACAATGAGCAGTTCTTC. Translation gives CASSQGVGQYNEQFF.

The CDR3 DNA reads as TGTGCCAGCAGCGGCCGGGACACCTTATCGCCAACCTACGAGCAGTACTTC. Its protein is CASSGRDTLSPTYEQYF. The chain links TRBV5-5 to TRBJ2-7; tentatively, D is TRBD1 (6 bases). The germline V gene has CDR1 SGHKS and CDR2 YYEKEE (reference sequence). V shed 4 bases and J shed 2 bases, with 22 bases lying between them. This CDR3 has 17 amino acids.